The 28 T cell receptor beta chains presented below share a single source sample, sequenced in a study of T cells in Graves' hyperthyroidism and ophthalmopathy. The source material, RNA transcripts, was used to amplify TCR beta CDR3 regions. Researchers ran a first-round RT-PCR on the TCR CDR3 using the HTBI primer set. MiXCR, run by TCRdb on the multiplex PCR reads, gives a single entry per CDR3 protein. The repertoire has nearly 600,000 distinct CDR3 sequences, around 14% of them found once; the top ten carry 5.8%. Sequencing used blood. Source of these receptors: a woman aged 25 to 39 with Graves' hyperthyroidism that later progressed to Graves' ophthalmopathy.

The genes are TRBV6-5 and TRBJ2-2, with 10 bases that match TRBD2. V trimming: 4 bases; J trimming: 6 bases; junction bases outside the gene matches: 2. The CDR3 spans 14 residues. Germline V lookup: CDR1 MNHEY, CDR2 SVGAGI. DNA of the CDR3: TGTGCCAGCAGTTTACTAGCGGGACCCGGGGAGCTGTTTTTT. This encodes CASSLLAGPGELFF.

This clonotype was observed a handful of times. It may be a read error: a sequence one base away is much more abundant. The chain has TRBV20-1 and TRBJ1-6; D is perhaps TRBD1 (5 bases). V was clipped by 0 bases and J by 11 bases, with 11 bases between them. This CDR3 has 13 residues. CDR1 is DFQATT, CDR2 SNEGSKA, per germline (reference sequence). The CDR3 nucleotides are TGCAGTGCTAGAGAAGGGACGAATCCACCCCTCCACTTT. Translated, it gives CSAREGTNPPLHF.

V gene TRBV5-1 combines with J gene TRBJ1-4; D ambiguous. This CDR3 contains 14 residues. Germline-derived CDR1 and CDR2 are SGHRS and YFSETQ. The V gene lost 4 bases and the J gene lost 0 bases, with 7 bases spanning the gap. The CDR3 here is CASSPTSTNEKLFF. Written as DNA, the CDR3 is TGCGCCAGCAGCCCGACCTCAACTAATGAAAAACTGTTTTTT.

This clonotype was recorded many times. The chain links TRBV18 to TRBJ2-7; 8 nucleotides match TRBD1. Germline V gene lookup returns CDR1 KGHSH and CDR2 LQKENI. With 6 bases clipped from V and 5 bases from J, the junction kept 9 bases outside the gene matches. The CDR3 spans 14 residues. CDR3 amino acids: CASSLATGVDEQYF. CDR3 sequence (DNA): TGTGCCAGCTCCCTGGCGACAGGGGTGGACGAGCAGTACTTC.

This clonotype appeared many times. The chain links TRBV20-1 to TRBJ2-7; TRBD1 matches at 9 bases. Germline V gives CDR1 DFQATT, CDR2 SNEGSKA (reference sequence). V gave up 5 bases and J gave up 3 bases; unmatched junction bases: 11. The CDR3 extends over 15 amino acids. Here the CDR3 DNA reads TGCAGTGCTGTCCCCCGGGACAGGGTCCTCTACGAGCAGTACTTC. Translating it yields CSAVPRDRVLYEQYF.

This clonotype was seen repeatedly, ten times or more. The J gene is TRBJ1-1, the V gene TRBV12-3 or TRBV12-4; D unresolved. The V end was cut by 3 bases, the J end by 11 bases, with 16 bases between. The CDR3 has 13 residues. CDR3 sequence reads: CASSFDNPSDAFF. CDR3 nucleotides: TGTGCCAGCAGTTTCGACAACCCTTCGGATGCTTTCTTT.

CDR3 in amino acids: CSVYSSGSLHEQYF. Here the CDR3 DNA reads TGCAGCGTTTACTCTAGCGGGAGTCTCCACGAGCAGTACTTC. The chain joins TRBV29-1 to TRBJ2-7; 10 nucleotides line up with TRBD2. Germline V lookup: CDR1 SQVTM, CDR2 ANQGSEA. V dropped 5 bases and J dropped 5; count of bases not matched to a gene: 9. This CDR3 is 14 amino acids long.

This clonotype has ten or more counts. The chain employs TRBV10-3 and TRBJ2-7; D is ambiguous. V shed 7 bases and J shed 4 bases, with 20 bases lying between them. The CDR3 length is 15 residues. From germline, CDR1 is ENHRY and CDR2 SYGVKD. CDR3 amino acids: CAITASGPGGYEQYF. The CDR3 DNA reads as TGTGCCATCACCGCTTCGGGCCCTGGTGGATACGAGCAGTACTTC.

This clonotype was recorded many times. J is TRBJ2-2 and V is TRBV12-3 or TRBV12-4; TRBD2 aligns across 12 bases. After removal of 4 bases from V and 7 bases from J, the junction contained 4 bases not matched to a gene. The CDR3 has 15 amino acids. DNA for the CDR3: TGTGCCAGCAGTTCTAGCGGGAGGGCCAACGGGGAGCTGTTTTTT. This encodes CASSSSGRANGELFF.

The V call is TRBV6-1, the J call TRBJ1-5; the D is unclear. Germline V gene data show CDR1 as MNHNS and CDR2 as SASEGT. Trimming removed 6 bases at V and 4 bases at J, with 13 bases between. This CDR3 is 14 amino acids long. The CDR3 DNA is TGTGCCAGCAGCACTACCATCAATAATCAGCCCCAGCATTTT. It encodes CASSTTINNQPQHF.

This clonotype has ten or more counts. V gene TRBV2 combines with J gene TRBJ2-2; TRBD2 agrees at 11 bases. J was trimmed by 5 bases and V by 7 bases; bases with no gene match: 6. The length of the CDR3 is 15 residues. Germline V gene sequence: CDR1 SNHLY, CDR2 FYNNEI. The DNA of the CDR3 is TGTGCCAGCATGGGGACTAGCGGACGGACCGGGGAGCTGTTTTTT. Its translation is CASMGTSGRTGELFF.

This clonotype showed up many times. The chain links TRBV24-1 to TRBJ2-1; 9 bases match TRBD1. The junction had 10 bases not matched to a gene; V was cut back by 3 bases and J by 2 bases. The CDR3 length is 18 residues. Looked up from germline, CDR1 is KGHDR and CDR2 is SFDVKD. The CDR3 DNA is TGTGCCACCAGTGATCGGTGGGGGACAGGGAAGACCTACAATGAGCAGTTCTTC. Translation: CATSDRWGTGKTYNEQFF.

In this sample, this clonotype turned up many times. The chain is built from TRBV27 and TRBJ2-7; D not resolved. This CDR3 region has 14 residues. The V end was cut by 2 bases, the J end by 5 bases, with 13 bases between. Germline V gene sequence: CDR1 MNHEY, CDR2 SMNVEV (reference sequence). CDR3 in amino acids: CASSLAAASDEQYF. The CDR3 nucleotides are TGTGCCAGCAGTTTAGCGGCGGCAAGCGACGAGCAGTACTTC.

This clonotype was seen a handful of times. The DNA for the CDR3 is TGTGCCAGCACCCCGGGGGGAGGGCCGGTTAATGAGCAGTTCTTC. Translating gives CASTPGGGPVNEQFF. The chain is built from TRBV6-1 and TRBJ2-1, with TRBD2 identical over 7 bases. V shed 7 bases, J shed 7 bases, and the junction held 13 bases outside the gene matches. The germline CDR1 and CDR2 sequences are MNHNS and SASEGT. The CDR3 loop spans 15 amino acids.

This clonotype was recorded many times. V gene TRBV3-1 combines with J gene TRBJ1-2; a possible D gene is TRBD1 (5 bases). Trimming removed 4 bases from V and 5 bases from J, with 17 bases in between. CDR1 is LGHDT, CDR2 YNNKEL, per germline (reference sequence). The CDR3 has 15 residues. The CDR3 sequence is CASSLSSTDKYGYTF. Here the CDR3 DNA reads TGTGCCAGCAGCCTATCATCGACAGATAAGTATGGCTACACCTTC.

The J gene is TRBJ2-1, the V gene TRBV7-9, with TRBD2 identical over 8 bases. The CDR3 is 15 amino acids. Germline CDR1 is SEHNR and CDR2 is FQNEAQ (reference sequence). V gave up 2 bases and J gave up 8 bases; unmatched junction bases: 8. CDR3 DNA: TGTGCCAGCAGCTTATTCCAGCGGGAGACCCATGAGCAGTTCTTC. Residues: CASSLFQRETHEQFF.

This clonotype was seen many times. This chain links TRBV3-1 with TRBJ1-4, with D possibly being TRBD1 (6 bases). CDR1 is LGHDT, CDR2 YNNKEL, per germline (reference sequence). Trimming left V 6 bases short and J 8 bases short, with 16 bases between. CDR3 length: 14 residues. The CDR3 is CASSLDTGSEKLFF. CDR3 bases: TGTGCCAGCAGTCTCGACACAGGGAGCGAAAAACTGTTTTTT.

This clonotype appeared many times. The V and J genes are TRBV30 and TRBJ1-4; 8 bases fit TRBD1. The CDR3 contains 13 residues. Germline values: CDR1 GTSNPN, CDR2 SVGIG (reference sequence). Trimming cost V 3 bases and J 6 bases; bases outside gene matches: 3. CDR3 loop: CAWRTGGDEKLFF. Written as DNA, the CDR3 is TGTGCCTGGAGAACAGGGGGTGATGAAAAACTGTTTTTT.

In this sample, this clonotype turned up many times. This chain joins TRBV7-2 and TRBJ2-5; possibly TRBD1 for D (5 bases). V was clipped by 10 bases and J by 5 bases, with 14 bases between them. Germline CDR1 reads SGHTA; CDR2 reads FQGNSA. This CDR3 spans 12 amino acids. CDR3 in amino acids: CATDGRGETQYF. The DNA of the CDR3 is TGTGCCACCGACGGAAGGGGTGAGACCCAGTACTTC.

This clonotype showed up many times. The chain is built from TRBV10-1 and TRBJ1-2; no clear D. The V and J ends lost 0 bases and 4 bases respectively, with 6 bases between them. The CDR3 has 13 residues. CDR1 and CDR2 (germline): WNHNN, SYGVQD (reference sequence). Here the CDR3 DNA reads TGCGCCAGCAGTGAGTCGGGTTCCTATGGCTACACCTTC. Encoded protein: CASSESGSYGYTF.

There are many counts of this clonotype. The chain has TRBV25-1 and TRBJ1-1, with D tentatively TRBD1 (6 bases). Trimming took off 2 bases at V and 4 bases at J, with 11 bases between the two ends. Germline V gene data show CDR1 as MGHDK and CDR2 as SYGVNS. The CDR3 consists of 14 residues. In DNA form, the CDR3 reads TGTGCCAGCAGTGAAAGGGGGGCAGGCACTGAAGCTTTCTTT. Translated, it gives CASSERGAGTEAFF.

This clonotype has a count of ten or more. For the CDR3, the DNA is TGTGCCACCAGTGGAGCGGGAGCAACAGATACGCAGTATTTT. Translation gives CATSGAGATDTQYF. The rearrangement links TRBV24-1 to TRBJ2-3, with 8 positions matching TRBD2. Germline V CDR1 and CDR2: KGHDR, SFDVKD. The CDR3 runs 14 residues. V gave up 5 bases and J gave up 3 bases; unmatched junction bases: 3.

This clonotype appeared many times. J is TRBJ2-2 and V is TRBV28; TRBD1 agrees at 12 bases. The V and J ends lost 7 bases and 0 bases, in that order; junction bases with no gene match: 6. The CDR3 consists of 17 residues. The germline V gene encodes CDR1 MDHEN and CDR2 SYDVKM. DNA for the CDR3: TGTGCCAGCACCAAGGGACAGGGGGCGTCGAACACCGGGGAGCTGTTTTTT. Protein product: CASTKGQGASNTGELFF. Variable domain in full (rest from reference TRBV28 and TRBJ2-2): DVKVTQSSRYLVKRTGEKVFLECVQDMDHENMFWYRQDPGLGLRLIYFSYDVKMKEKGDIPEGYSVSREKKERFSLILESASTNQTSMYLCASTKGQGASNTGELFFGEGSRLTVL.

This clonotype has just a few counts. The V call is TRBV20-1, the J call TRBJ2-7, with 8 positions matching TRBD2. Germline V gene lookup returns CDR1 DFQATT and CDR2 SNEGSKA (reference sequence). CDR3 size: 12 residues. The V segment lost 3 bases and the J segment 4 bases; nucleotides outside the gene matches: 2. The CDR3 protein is CSASSGNYEQYF. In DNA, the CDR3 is TGCAGTGCTAGTAGCGGGAATTACGAGCAGTACTTC.

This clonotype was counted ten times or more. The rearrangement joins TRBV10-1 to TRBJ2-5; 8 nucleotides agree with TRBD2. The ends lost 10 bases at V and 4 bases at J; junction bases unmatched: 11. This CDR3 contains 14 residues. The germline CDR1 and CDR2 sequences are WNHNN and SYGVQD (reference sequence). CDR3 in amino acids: CATGPQLAGETQYF. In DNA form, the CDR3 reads TGCGCCACCGGTCCTCAGCTAGCGGGAGAGACCCAGTACTTC.

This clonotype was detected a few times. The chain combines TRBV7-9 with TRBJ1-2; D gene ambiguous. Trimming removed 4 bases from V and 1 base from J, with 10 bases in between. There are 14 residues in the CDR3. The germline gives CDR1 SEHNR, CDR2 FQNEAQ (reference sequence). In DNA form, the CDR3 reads TGTGCCAGCAGCTCCCCGGGTCGTAACTATGGCTACACCTTC. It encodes CASSSPGRNYGYTF.

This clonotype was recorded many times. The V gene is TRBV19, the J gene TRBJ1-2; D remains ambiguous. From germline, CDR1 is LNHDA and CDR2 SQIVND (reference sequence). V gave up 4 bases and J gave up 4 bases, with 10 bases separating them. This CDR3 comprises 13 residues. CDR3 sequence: CASSSQALYGYTF. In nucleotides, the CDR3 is TGTGCCAGTAGTAGCCAGGCGCTCTATGGCTACACCTTC. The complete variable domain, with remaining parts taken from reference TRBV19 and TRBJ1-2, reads DGGITQSPKYLFRKEGQNVTLSCEQNLNHDAMYWYRQDPGQGLRLIYYSQIVNDFQKGDIAEGYSVSREKKESFPLTVTSAQKNPTAFYLCASSSQALYGYTFGSGTRLTVV.

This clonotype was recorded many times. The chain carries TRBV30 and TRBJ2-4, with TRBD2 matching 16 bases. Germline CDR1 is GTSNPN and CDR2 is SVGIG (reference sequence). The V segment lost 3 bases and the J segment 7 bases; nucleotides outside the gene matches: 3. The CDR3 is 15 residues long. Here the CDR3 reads CAWSPGLAGGNIQYF. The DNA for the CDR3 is TGTGCCTGGAGCCCGGGACTAGCGGGAGGGAACATTCAGTACTTC.